This T cell receptor (beta chain) was recorded in a study of vaccination and CD4 T cells after COVID-19. Looking at the study overall: Typically, post-vaccine samples were obtained a median roughly 70 days after dose two, within a range of 14 to 241. Whole-study results and caveats: Analysis of convalescent patients found that 304 of 307 vaccine-specific clones were spike mono-reactive.

Cultured CD4+ T cell DNA underwent sequencing with the Oncomine TCR Beta short-read assay. Genomic DNA was isolated from CD4+ T cells that had been cultured. TCRdb redid the calling of the PCR reads with MiXCR, one entry per CDR3 protein. The data contain 13,000 to 15,000 distinct CDR3 sequences, around 80% of them singletons. Noted treatment: roughly 10-day PBMC culture with coronavirus spike peptide pools or control peptides (ViraFEST assay). Under the ViraFEST approach, antigen-specific T cells were expanded with peptide pools and TCRs subsequently sequenced. For this clonotype: Its antigen is unknown.

This TCR was recovered from a human donor who had recovered from COVID-19. The sequencing input was CD4+ T cells from blood, cultured in vitro.

The CDR3 coding sequence is TGTGCCAGCAGCCAACGGAACAGGGATCAGTACTTC. Residues: CASSQRNRDQYF. The J gene is TRBJ2-7, the V gene TRBV7-9; tentative D call: TRBD1 (6 bases). Germline V CDR1 and CDR2: SEHNR, FQNEAQ (reference sequence). Trimming took off 5 bases at V and 10 bases at J, with 15 bases between the two ends. The CDR3 totals 12 residues.